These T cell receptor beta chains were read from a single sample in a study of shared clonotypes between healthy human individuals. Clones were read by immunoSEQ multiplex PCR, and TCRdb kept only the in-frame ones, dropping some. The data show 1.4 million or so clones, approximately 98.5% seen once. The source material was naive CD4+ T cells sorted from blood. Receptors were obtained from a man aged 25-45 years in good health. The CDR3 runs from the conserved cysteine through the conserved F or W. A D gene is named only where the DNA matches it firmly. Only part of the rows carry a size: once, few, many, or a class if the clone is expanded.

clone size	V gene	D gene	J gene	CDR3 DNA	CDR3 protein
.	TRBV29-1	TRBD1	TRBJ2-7	TGCAGCGTGCGGACAGGGACCCTGAGGGAGCAGTACTTC	CSVRTGTLREQYF
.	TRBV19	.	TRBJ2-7	TGTGCCAGTAGGGAGGCCAAAGGTGTCTACGAGCAGTACTTC	CASREAKGVYEQYF
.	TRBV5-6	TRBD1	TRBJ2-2	TGTGCCAGCGCACAGGGGGCGGTAAGGACCGGGGAGCTGTTTTTT	CASAQGAVRTGELFF
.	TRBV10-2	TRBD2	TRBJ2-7	TGCGCCAGCAGTGTAACTAGCGGGAGGGCTTCCTACGAGCAGTACTTC	CASSVTSGRASYEQYF
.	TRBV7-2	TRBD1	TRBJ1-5	TGTGCCAGCAGCGCGGTCGGGACAGGGTTTAGCAATCAGCCCCAGCATTTT	CASSAVGTGFSNQPQHF
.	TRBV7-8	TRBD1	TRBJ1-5	TGTGCCAGCAGCTTAGAGGGGGTAGGGGGCTATCAGCCCCAGCATTTT	CASSLEGVGGYQPQHF
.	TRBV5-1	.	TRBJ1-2	TGCGCCAGCAGCTTGGCGGCAGGGTTGGATGGCTACACCTTC	CASSLAAGLDGYTF
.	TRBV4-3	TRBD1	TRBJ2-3	TGCGCCAGCAGCCGGGACAGGGTCATGGATACGCAGTATTTT	CASSRDRVMDTQYF
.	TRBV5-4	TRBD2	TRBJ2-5	TGTGCCAGCAGCTTTTCGGCGGGAGGTGGAGAGACCCAGTACTTC	CASSFSAGGGETQYF
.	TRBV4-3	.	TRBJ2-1	TGCGCCAGCAGCCACCACGAGGGAAGGGCCAATGAGCAGTTCTTC	CASSHHEGRANEQFF
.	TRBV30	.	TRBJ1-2	TGTGCCTGGTCTTTAATCGGACCTAACTATGGCTACACCTTC	CAWSLIGPNYGYTF
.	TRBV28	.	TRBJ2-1	TGTGCCAGCAGGAGTATGACAGGCCGTGAGTGGTTCTTC	CASRSMTGREWFF
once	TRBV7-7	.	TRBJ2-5	TGTGCTAGCAGCTTAAGGGGGGTCGGGGGAGAGACCCAGTACTTC	CASSLRGVGGETQYF
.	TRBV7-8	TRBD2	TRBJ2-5	TGTGCCAGCAGCTTTTTAGCGGGAGGTTTGGGAGAGACCCAGTACTTC	CASSFLAGGLGETQYF
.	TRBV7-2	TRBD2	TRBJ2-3	TGTGCCAGCAGCTTAGATCTTAGCGGGAGTGTGTATACGCAGTATTTT	CASSLDLSGSVYTQYF
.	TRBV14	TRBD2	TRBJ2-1	TGTGCCAGCAGCCAATGGTACCCTAGCGGGGGGTACAATGAGCAGTTCTTC	CASSQWYPSGGYNEQFF
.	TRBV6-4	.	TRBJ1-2	TGTGCCAGCAGTGAAACGGCAGAGGGTGGCTACACCTTC	CASSETAEGGYTF
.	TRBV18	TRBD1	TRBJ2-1	TGTGCCAGCTCACCTTTGCACCCCGGGGACAGGGGATCATGGGAGCAGTTCTTC	CASSPLHPGDRGSWEQFF
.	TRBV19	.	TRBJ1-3	TGTGCCAGTAGGAAGGCGGCCGGAAACACCATATATTTT	CASRKAAGNTIYF
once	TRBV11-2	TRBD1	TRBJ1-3	TGTGCCAGCAGCTCAGACGACAGGGGAGGAAACACCATATATTTT	CASSSDDRGGNTIYF
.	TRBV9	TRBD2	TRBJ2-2	TGTGCCAGCAGGAGAGGGTCTAGCGGGATAGACACCGGGGAGCTGTTTTTT	CASRRGSSGIDTGELFF
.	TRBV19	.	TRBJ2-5	TGTGCCAGTACTAGGGGTGGTCAAGAGACCCAGTACTTC	CASTRGGQETQYF
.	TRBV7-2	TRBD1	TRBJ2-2	TGTGCCAGCAGCTATCACAGGGGGCGAACCGGGGAGCTGTTTTTT	CASSYHRGRTGELFF
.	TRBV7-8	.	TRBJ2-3	TGTGCCAGCAGCTTCCGGGAACTGGCTGGCACAGATACGCAGTATTTT	CASSFRELAGTDTQYF
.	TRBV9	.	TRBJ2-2	TGTGCCAGCAGCCTAACCGGGACCTCAAGGGAGCTGTTTTTT	CASSLTGTSRELFF
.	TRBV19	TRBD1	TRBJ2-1	TGTGCCACCGCCCGACGGACAGGGGTGGGCAATGAGCAGTTCTTC	CATARRTGVGNEQFF